Listed below are T cell receptor beta chains from one sample, sequenced in a study of blood T cells in healthy people across ages. TCRdb re-analysed the 5' RACE reads in MiXCR, keeping a single row per CDR3 protein. The sample includes 800,000 to 950,000 distinct CDR3 sequences, around 36% seen only once; the top ten take roughly 13%. Sequences were obtained from blood. The origin of the receptors is a man between 18 and 29 years old in good health. CDR3s include the opening cysteine and the closing phenylalanine or tryptophan. D genes are given only for firm matches. Size tells how often a clone was seen (once, few, many) or the class of an expanded clone, and some rows leave it out.

V gene	clone size	J gene	D gene	CDR3 protein	CDR3 DNA
TRBV7-9	once	TRBJ1-5	-	CASSFRENRPQHF	TGTGCCAGCAGCTTCAGAGAGAATCGGCCCCAGCATTTT
TRBV7-9	-	TRBJ2-1	-	CASSVPLGNEQFF	TGTGCCAGCAGCGTACCCCTAGGGAATGAGCAGTTCTTC
TRBV12-3/TRBV12-4	-	TRBJ2-1	-	CASSLVEGCEQFF	TGTGCCAGCAGTTTAGTCGAGGGGTGTGAGCAGTTCTTC
TRBV7-2	-	TRBJ2-2	TRBD1	CASKLGGTGHSTGELFF	TGTGCCAGCAAACTAGGTGGGACAGGGCATTCCACCGGGGAGCTGTTTTTT
TRBV2	few	TRBJ1-5	TRBD1	CASSEDREMYQPQHF	TGTGCCAGCAGCGAGGACAGGGAGATGTATCAGCCCCAGCATTTT
TRBV20-1	many	TRBJ2-1	-	CSAASSYNEQFF	TGCAGTGCTGCAAGCTCCTACAATGAGCAGTTCTTC
TRBV10-3	-	TRBJ1-5	TRBD1	CATAYGTGNLYSNQPQHF	TGTGCCACGGCTTACGGGACAGGGAATCTCTATAGCAATCAGCCCCAGCATTTT
TRBV5-5	-	TRBJ2-7	-	CASSWSADPYEQYF	TGTGCCAGCAGCTGGTCCGCCGACCCCTACGAGCAGTACTTC
TRBV7-2	few	TRBJ2-1	-	CASSLDPGYQETQFF	TGTGCCAGCAGCTTAGATCCGGGCTACCAAGAGACCCAGTTCTTC
TRBV20-1	-	TRBJ2-3	-	CSARGWGATDTQYF	TGCAGTGCTAGAGGGTGGGGGGCCACAGATACGCAGTATTTT
TRBV7-2	-	TRBJ2-1	-	CASSLVGTNEQFF	TGTGCCAGCAGCTTAGTGGGGACTAATGAGCAGTTCTTC
TRBV12-3/TRBV12-4	many	TRBJ2-1	TRBD2	CASSTSGAYNEQFF	TGTGCCAGCAGTACTAGCGGGGCCTACAATGAGCAGTTCTTC
TRBV5-6	-	TRBJ2-3	-	CASSLVAGSADTQYF	TGTGCCAGCAGCTTGGTGGCAGGGTCGGCAGATACGCAGTATTTT
TRBV7-7	few	TRBJ2-7	TRBD2	CASSRTSVSGYNEQYF	TGTGCCAGCAGCCGAACTAGCGTCTCGGGCTACAATGAGCAGTACTTC
TRBV12-3/TRBV12-4	few	TRBJ2-2	-	CASSFTKSYTGELFF	TGTGCCAGCAGTTTCACCAAATCTTACACCGGGGAGCTGTTTTTT